This T cell receptor (beta chain) was sequenced for a study of post-analysis software for immune sequencing data. Looking at the study overall: Relapsing-remitting, secondary progressive and progressive-relapsing multiple sclerosis were all included among the disease courses.

Points on this clonotype: Its antigen is still unknown.

This CDR3 spans 12 amino acids. The V gene's germline CDR1 is DFQATT and CDR2 SNEGSKA (reference sequence). Presence of unique molecular identifiers characterized the TCR beta cDNA libraries. Hundreds of thousands of cDNA molecules came from about 1 to 10 million T cells. TCRdb used MiXCR to reprocess the PCR reads, holding one entry per CDR3 protein. The repertoire includes roughly 870,000 distinct CDR3 sequences, roughly 50% of them detected once, and over 4% sits in the top ten. Study-wide points: TRBV5-6, TRBV5-1 and TRBV20-1 were among 4 or 5 TRBV segments more frequent in patients than controls.

This chain connects TRBV20-1 to TRBJ2-5; D may correspond to TRBD1 or TRBD2 (5 bases each). Material for sequencing was blood. The sequence was collected from a girl aged 10 to 17 with multiple sclerosis. CDR3 sequence: CSTSTGTPAVYF. The CDR3 DNA sequence: TGCAGCACATCCACCGGGACCCCCGCCGTGTACTTC.